What follows are 11 T cell receptor beta chains derived from one specimen sequenced in a study of blood T cell repertoires in COVID-19. Data came from immunoSEQ multiplex PCR; TCRdb stores just in-frame clones and leaves some out. The sample lists 25,000 to 35,000 clones; 75% to 90% were seen once. The sequencing sample was made of peripheral blood. These receptors were taken from a human donor with acute or convalescent COVID-19. The donor label of this sample is uncertain.

The chain couples TRBV6-5 to TRBJ1-4, with TRBD1 as a possible D gene (6 bases). V lost 10 bases and J 4 bases, leaving 10 bases between the germline ends. CDR1 is MNHEY and CDR2 is SVGAGI in the germline V gene. There are 12 residues in the CDR3. The CDR3: CATGEGNEKLFF. Here the CDR3 DNA reads TGTGCCACAGGGGAGGGTAATGAAAAACTGTTTTTT.

This chain uses TRBV15 with TRBJ1-1; D might be TRBD1 (5 bases). With 7 bases removed from V and 3 bases from J, the gap between germline ends came to 18 bases. This CDR3 is 15 amino acids long. Germline CDR1 reads LNHNV; CDR2 reads YYDKDF (reference sequence). CDR3 protein: CATIPRGGTDTEAFF. The CDR3 DNA sequence: TGTGCCACCATTCCCCGGGGGGGTACGGACACTGAAGCTTTCTTT.

This clone was counted once. The chain combines TRBV19 with TRBJ1-2; D is unresolved. There are 15 residues in the CDR3. V shed 2 bases and J shed 7 bases, with 17 bases lying between them. The germline V gene has CDR1 LNHDA and CDR2 SQIVND (reference sequence). CDR3 sequence reads: CASSIPSQTRGGYTF. CDR3 bases: TGTGCCAGTAGTATACCGAGTCAGACCCGGGGTGGCTACACCTTC.

CDR3 sequence (DNA): TGTGCCAGCAGCTTAGGGACTAACAAGTACGAGCAGTACTTC. Translation: CASSLGTNKYEQYF. The chain carries TRBV7-8 and TRBJ2-7, with a weak D call TRBD2 (6 bases). Germline V lookup: CDR1 SGHVS, CDR2 FQNEAQ. The CDR3 contains 14 residues. Trimming pared 1 base from V and 4 bases from J, leaving 11 bases between.

This clone was seen just once. CDR3 residues: CASSSKGAGVYNEQFF. In DNA, the CDR3 is TGTGCCAGCAGCTCGAAAGGGGCAGGGGTATACAATGAGCAGTTCTTC. The chain couples TRBV5-4 to TRBJ2-1; weak D call: TRBD1 (6 bases). Germline CDR1 and CDR2: SGHNT and YYREEE (reference sequence). This CDR3 comprises 16 residues. V dropped 3 bases and J dropped 4 bases, with 17 bases sitting between them. Drawing the rest from reference TRBV5-4 and TRBJ2-1, the complete variable domain is ETGVTQSPTHLIKTRGQQVTLRCSSQSGHNTVSWYQQALGQGPQFIFQYYREEENGRGNFPPRFSGLQFPNYSSELNVNALELDDSALYLCASSSKGAGVYNEQFFGPGTRLTVL.

The J gene is TRBJ2-7, the V gene TRBV7-8; possibly TRBD2 for D (6 bases). There are 14 residues in the CDR3. Per the germline V gene, CDR1 is SGHVS and CDR2 is FQNEAQ. The V gene lost 5 bases and the J gene lost 1 base, with 12 bases spanning the gap. The CDR3 sequence: CASSVSGGSYEQYF. The CDR3 region has the DNA TGTGCCAGCAGCGTTAGCGGAGGGTCCTACGAGCAGTACTTC.

V gene TRBV4-1 combines with J gene TRBJ2-3; TRBD2 matches 14 bases. The CDR3 covers 15 residues. CDR1 is MGHRA, CDR2 YSYEKL, per germline. The V segment lost 4 bases and the J segment 5 bases; nucleotides outside the gene matches: 2. CDR3 DNA sequence: TGCGCCAGCAGCCTGGGACTAGCGGGGGAAGATACGCAGTATTTT. Encoded protein: CASSLGLAGEDTQYF.

This CDR3 is CASSGDRGGRNTQYF. The CDR3 DNA is TGTGCCAGCAGTGGGGACAGGGGGGGGAGGAATACGCAGTATTTT. J is TRBJ2-3 and V is TRBV25-1, with 11 bases aligning to TRBD1. This CDR3 is built from 15 residues. The germline V gene has CDR1 MGHDK and CDR2 SYGVNS. V trimming: 4 bases; J trimming: 7 bases; junction bases outside the gene matches: 7.

The chain employs TRBV2 and TRBJ2-5; D ambiguous. Trimming took 0 bases from V and 7 from J, leaving 12 bases between them. The CDR3 is 14 amino acids. The germline CDR1 and CDR2 sequences are SNHLY and FYNNEI. The DNA of the CDR3 is TGTGCCAGCAGTGAAGCGCTCTCTTCGGGGACCCAGTACTTC. Amino acids: CASSEALSSGTQYF.

The chain uses TRBV7-2 and TRBJ1-3; 7 bases align to TRBD1. This CDR3 spans 16 amino acids. Germline V lookup: CDR1 SGHTA, CDR2 FQGNSA. V was pared by 1 base and J by 3 bases, with 6 bases of the junction left unmatched. The CDR3 sequence is CASSLERQGRGNTIYF. The CDR3 DNA follows: TGTGCCAGCAGCTTAGAGCGACAGGGACGTGGAAACACCATATATTTT. The full variable domain, rest sourced from reference TRBV7-2 and TRBJ1-3, is GAGVSQSPSNKVTEKGKDVELRCDPISGHTALYWYRQSLGQGLEFLIYFQGNSAPDKSGLPSDRFSAERTGGSVSTLTIQRTQQEDSAVYLCASSLERQGRGNTIYFGEGSWLTVV.

CDR3 sequence reads: CASSLQRNYEQYF. CDR3 nucleotide sequence: TGTGCCAGCAGCTTGCAGCGGAACTACGAGCAGTACTTC. The V call is TRBV5-4, the J call TRBJ2-7; possible D gene TRBD2, 5 bases. Germline values: CDR1 SGHNT, CDR2 YYREEE (reference sequence). V was shortened by 1 base and J by 3 bases, with 8 bases between the two germline ends. CDR3 length equals 13 residues. Drawing the rest from reference TRBV5-4 and TRBJ2-7, the complete variable domain is ETGVTQSPTHLIKTRGQQVTLRCSSQSGHNTVSWYQQALGQGPQFIFQYYREEENGRGNFPPRFSGLQFPNYSSELNVNALELDDSALYLCASSLQRNYEQYFGPGTRLTVT.